This T cell receptor (beta chain) was retrieved from a study of blood T cell repertoires in COVID-19. Study-wide context: Sites in the United States, Italy and Spain provided acute and convalescent COVID-19 samples. Sources were T cells, B-cell-depleted T cells, or PBMCs; the material itself was cDNA or gDNA.

Original processing methods: Estimation of nucleated cell counts was performed using reference gene primer amplification. Assay: immunoSEQ multiplex PCR; the TCRdb copy retains only in-frame clones and omits some. The V and J calls and clone size come from that table; D and trimming were worked out from the DNA. Among some 70,000 clones listed, around 86% were seen once. The sequence was collected from a woman between 55 and 75 years old with acute or convalescent COVID-19. Source material: peripheral blood.

The CDR3 coding sequence is TGTGCCAGGACACAGGGGCCCCAACCTAATTCACCCCTCCACTTT. Translation gives CARTQGPQPNSPLHF. The rearrangement links TRBV7-3 to TRBJ1-6, with 7 bases lining up with TRBD1. Germline lookup yields CDR1 SGHTA and CDR2 FQGTGA. The CDR3 is 15 residues long. V shed 9 bases, J shed 6 bases, and the junction held 11 bases outside the gene matches.